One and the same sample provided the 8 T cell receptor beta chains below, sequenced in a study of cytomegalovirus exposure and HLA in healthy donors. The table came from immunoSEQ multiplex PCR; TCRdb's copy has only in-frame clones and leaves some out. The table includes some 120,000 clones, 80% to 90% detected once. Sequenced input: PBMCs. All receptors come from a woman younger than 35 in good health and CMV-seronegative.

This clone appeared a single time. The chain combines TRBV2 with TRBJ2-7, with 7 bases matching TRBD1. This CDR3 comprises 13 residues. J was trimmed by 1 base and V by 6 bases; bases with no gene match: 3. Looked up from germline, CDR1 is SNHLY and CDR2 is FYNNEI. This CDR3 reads CASSKGQSYEQYV. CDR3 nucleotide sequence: TGTGCCAGCAGCAAGGGACAGTCCTACGAGCAGTACGTC.

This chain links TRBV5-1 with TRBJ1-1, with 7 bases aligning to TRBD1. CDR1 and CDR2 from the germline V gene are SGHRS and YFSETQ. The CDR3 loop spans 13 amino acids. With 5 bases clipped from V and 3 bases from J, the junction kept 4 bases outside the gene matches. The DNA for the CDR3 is TGCGCCAGCAGAACAGGGGTGGACACTGAAGCTTTCTTT. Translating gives CASRTGVDTEAFF.

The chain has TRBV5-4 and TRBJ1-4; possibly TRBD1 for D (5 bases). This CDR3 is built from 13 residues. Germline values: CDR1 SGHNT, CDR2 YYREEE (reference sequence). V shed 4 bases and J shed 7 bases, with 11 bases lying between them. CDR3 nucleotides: TGTGCCAGCAGCAGCACGGGGGGTGAAAAACTGTTTTTT. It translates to CASSSTGGEKLFF.

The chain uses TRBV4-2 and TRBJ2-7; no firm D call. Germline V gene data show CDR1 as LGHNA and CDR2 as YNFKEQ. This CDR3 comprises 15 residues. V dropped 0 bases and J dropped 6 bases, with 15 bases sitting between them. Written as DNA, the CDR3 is TGTGCCAGCAGCCAAGATCCGCAAAATTGGGCCGAGCAGTACTTC. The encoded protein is CASSQDPQNWAEQYF.

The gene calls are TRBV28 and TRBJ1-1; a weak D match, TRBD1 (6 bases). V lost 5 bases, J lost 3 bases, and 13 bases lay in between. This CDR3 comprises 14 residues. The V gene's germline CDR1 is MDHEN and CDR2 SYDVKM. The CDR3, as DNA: TGTGCCAGCAGTCCGCTCAACAGGGACACTGAAGCTTTCTTT. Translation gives CASSPLNRDTEAFF.

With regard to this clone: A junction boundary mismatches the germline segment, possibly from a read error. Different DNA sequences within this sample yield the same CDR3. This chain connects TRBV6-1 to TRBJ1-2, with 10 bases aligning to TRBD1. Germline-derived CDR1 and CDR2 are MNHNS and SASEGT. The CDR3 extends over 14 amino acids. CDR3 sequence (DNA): TGTGCCAGCAGCTCCTTGGGACAGGGGATTGGCTACACCTTT. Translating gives CASSSLGQGIGYTF.

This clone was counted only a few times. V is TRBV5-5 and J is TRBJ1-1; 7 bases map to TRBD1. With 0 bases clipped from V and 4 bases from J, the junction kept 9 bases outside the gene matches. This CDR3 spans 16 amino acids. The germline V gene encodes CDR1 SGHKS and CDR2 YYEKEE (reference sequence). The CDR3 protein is CASSLAPTGAGTEAFF. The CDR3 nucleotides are TGTGCCAGCAGCTTGGCTCCCACAGGGGCGGGCACTGAAGCTTTCTTT. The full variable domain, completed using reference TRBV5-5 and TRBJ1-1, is DAGVTQSPTHLIKTRGQQVTLRCSPISGHKSVSWYQQVLGQGPQFIFQYYEKEERGRGNFPDRFSARQFPNYSSELNVNALLLGDSALYLCASSLAPTGAGTEAFFGQGTRLTVV.

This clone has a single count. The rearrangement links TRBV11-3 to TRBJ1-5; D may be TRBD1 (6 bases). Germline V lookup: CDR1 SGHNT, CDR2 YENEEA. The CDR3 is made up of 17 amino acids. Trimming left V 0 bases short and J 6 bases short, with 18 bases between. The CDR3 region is CASSLESTGRVPQPQHF. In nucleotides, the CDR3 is TGTGCCAGCAGCTTAGAATCGACAGGCAGGGTCCCTCAGCCCCAGCATTTT.